These T cell receptor beta chains were read from a single sample in a study of cytomegalovirus exposure and HLA in healthy donors. The protocol was immunoSEQ multiplex PCR, while the TCRdb copy is restricted to in-frame clones and leaves out a portion. The table lists about 110,000 clones, under 97% of them singletons. Sequencing input: PBMCs. The receptor set was obtained from a woman younger than 35 in good health and CMV-seronegative. The CDR3 runs from the conserved cysteine through the conserved F or W. Each record gives: D gene, clone size, V gene, J gene, CDR3 DNA, CDR3 protein. D genes are given only for firm matches. Rows may omit the clone size; those that give it use once, few, many or a size class.

D gene: TRBD2; clone size: .; V gene: TRBV4-1; J gene: TRBJ2-5; CDR3 DNA: TGCGCCAGCAGCGCAGACCTAGCGGGGAGGGAGACCCAGTACTTC; CDR3 protein: CASSADLAGRETQYF
D gene: .; clone size: .; V gene: TRBV5-1; J gene: TRBJ2-6; CDR3 DNA: TGCGCCAGCAGAACCGGCTCTGGGGCCAACGTCCTGACTTTC; CDR3 protein: CASRTGSGANVLTF
D gene: TRBD1; clone size: .; V gene: TRBV9; J gene: TRBJ1-3; CDR3 DNA: TGTGCCAGCAGCGTAGGGGGACAGAGCTACACTGGAAACACCATATATTTT; CDR3 protein: CASSVGGQSYTGNTIYF
D gene: .; clone size: .; V gene: TRBV21-1; J gene: TRBJ1-2; CDR3 DNA: TGTGCCAGCAGCGGCCGGGACAGGGGGCGCCGCCACTATGGCTACACCTTC; CDR3 protein: CASSGRDRGRRHYGYTF
D gene: TRBD1; clone size: .; V gene: TRBV19; J gene: TRBJ2-7; CDR3 DNA: TGTGCCAGTACCCCCGGGACAGCTACCTACGAGCAGTACTTC; CDR3 protein: CASTPGTATYEQYF
D gene: TRBD2; clone size: .; V gene: TRBV7-2; J gene: TRBJ2-5; CDR3 DNA: TGTGCCAGCAGTCCAGGGACTAGCGGTTTTGTTTACCAAGAGACCCAGTACTTC; CDR3 protein: CASSPGTSGFVYQETQYF
D gene: TRBD1; clone size: .; V gene: TRBV6-6; J gene: TRBJ1-1; CDR3 DNA: TGTGCCAGCAGTTCCCCCAGGGGGCGGGTTTACACTGAAGCTTTCTTT; CDR3 protein: CASSSPRGRVYTEAFF
D gene: TRBD1; clone size: .; V gene: TRBV2; J gene: TRBJ1-1; CDR3 DNA: TGTGCCAGCAGTGACGGACAGGTATCGAACACTGAAGCTTTCTTT; CDR3 protein: CASSDGQVSNTEAFF
D gene: .; clone size: .; V gene: TRBV5-1; J gene: TRBJ2-7; CDR3 DNA: TGCGCCAGCAGCTTGGGACAGGCCTGGGGGACCTACGAGCAGTACTTC; CDR3 protein: CASSLGQAWGTYEQYF
D gene: .; clone size: once; V gene: TRBV7-5; J gene: TRBJ1-1; CDR3 DNA: TGTGTCAGAAGCCCCCCTCAGGGACAGGGGGCCGAGAACACTGAAGCTTTCTTT; CDR3 protein: CVRSPPQGQGAENTEAFF
D gene: TRBD2; clone size: once; V gene: TRBV7-9; J gene: TRBJ2-3; CDR3 DNA: TGTGCCAGCAGCGCTCCCGTAATACTAGCGGGGGGAGGAGATACGCAGTATTTT; CDR3 protein: CASSAPVILAGGGDTQYF
D gene: .; clone size: .; V gene: TRBV10-3; J gene: TRBJ2-7; CDR3 DNA: TGTGCCATCAGTGAACCAAACCGGGAACAGACCTACGAGCAGTACTTC; CDR3 protein: CAISEPNREQTYEQYF